This T cell receptor beta chain derives from a study of cytomegalovirus exposure and HLA in healthy donors. With regard to this clone: What it binds is not known.

The protocol was immunoSEQ multiplex PCR, while the TCRdb copy is restricted to in-frame clones and leaves out a portion. In the table there are 200,000 to 250,000 clones, over 80% of which are singletons. The CDR3 length is 18 residues. The V segment lost 3 bases and the J segment 0 bases; nucleotides outside the gene matches: 8. Per the germline V gene, CDR1 is MNHEY and CDR2 is SMNVEV (reference sequence). Study-wide findings and caveats: According to the study, around 160 TCR beta chains were cytomegalovirus-associated. Most TCR sequences were uncommon, yet certain public TCRs appeared in many donors.

This TCR derives from a woman aged 25 to 45 in good health and CMV-seropositive. The specimen was PBMCs. V gene TRBV27 combines with J gene TRBJ1-3; TRBD1 matches 10 bases. The CDR3 loop is CASSLRGTGVISGNTIYF. The CDR3 DNA follows: TGTGCCAGCAGTTTGAGGGGGACAGGGGTTATCTCTGGAAACACCATATATTTT.